The 26 T cell receptor beta chains below all came from one sample that was sequenced in a study of blood T cell repertoires in COVID-19. Repertoires were generated with immunoSEQ multiplex PCR, while TCRdb's copy carries only in-frame clones and drops some. The sample includes tens of thousands of clones, around nine tenths of them seen just once. Sequences were obtained from peripheral blood. The receptors derive from a woman aged 80 or over with acute or convalescent COVID-19.

The V call is TRBV5-1, the J call TRBJ2-1; D not resolved. Trimming shortened V by 1 base and J by 0 bases, and 5 bases separated the two germline ends. Germline V CDR1 and CDR2: SGHRS, YFSETQ. The CDR3 contains 14 residues. The CDR3 region is CASSLPGSYNEQFF. CDR3 in DNA: TGCGCCAGCAGCTTGCCGGGCTCCTACAATGAGCAGTTCTTC.

This clone was observed a handful of times. The chain joins TRBV2 to TRBJ1-5, with 8 bases fitting TRBD1. Germline CDR1 SNHLY, CDR2 FYNNEI. The CDR3 has 15 residues. Unmatched junction bases numbered 4, after V lost 5 bases and J lost 1 base. CDR3 nucleotides: TGTGCCAGCAGTCCGACAGGGGCAAGCAATCAGCCCCAGCATTTT. This gives the protein CASSPTGASNQPQHF. Supplemented by reference TRBV2 and TRBJ1-5, the full variable domain reads EPEVTQTPSHQVTQMGQEVILRCVPISNHLYFYWYRQILGQKVEFLVSFYNNEISEKSEIFDDQFSVERPDGSNFTLKIRSTKLEDSAMYFCASSPTGASNQPQHFGDGTRLSIL.

The chain links TRBV6-5 to TRBJ2-3; 10 positions agree with TRBD1. V dropped 7 bases and J dropped 4; count of bases not matched to a gene: 5. Germline V gives CDR1 MNHEY, CDR2 SVGAGI. This CDR3 region has 14 residues. CDR3 residues: CASNPGTGADTQYF. CDR3 sequence (DNA): TGTGCCAGCAATCCCGGGACAGGGGCAGATACGCAGTATTTT.

The CDR3 region is CASSPASGGREQYF. In DNA form, the CDR3 reads TGCGCCAGCAGCCCGGCTAGCGGAGGAAGGGAGCAGTACTTC. The chain recombines TRBV4-3 with TRBJ2-7; 7 nucleotides agree with TRBD2. V was clipped by 4 bases and J by 7 bases; unmatched bases: 10. Germline-derived CDR1 and CDR2 are LGHNA and YSLEER. The CDR3 has 14 amino acids.

V gene TRBV25-1 combines with J gene TRBJ1-5; 8 positions match TRBD1. The germline V gene has CDR1 MGHDK and CDR2 SYGVNS. The ends lost 8 bases at V and 3 bases at J; junction bases unmatched: 0. The CDR3 totals 12 residues. The CDR3 nucleotides read TGTGCCAGCCAGGGGGCCAATCAGCCCCAGCATTTT. This encodes CASQGANQPQHF.

The rearrangement uses TRBV9 and TRBJ1-3, with a tentative D call TRBD1 (6 bases). The ends were cut back, 4 bases at V and 0 bases at J, with 14 bases in the middle. Germline CDR1 reads SGDLS; CDR2 reads YYNGEE. CDR3 length: 16 amino acids. The CDR3 is CASSTQQGYSGNTIYF. For the CDR3, the DNA is TGTGCCAGCAGCACCCAACAGGGCTACTCTGGAAACACCATATATTTT.

The chain is built from TRBV2 and TRBJ2-1, with 9 positions matching TRBD2. The germline V gene has CDR1 SNHLY and CDR2 FYNNEI. Germline trimming cut 6 bases from V and 9 bases from J; bases unmatched to any gene: 12. The CDR3 loop spans 15 amino acids. CDR3 loop: CASSPLAGSTGEQFF. The CDR3 DNA follows: TGTGCCAGCAGCCCCCTAGCGGGAAGTACGGGTGAGCAGTTCTTC.

V and J are TRBV19 and TRBJ2-2; the D is unclear. This CDR3 is 15 amino acids long. The germline V gene has CDR1 LNHDA and CDR2 SQIVND (reference sequence). The V gene lost 7 bases and the J gene lost 3 bases, with 15 bases spanning the gap. The CDR3 loop reads CASKERQRDTGELFF. The CDR3 nucleotides are TGTGCCAGTAAAGAAAGGCAGCGTGACACCGGGGAGCTGTTTTTT.

CDR3 residues: CAWSPRVAGGQKADTQYF. In nucleotides, the CDR3 is TGTGCCTGGAGTCCCCGGGTAGCGGGGGGGCAGAAGGCAGATACGCAGTATTTT. This chain uses TRBV30 with TRBJ2-3; TRBD2 matches at 11 bases. The V and J ends lost 2 bases and 4 bases, in that order; junction bases with no gene match: 14. Germline CDR1 GTSNPN, CDR2 SVGIG (reference sequence). There are 18 residues in the CDR3.

The CDR3 spells CASSMDSGVGEQYF. CDR3 sequence (DNA): TGTGCCAGTAGTATGGATAGCGGGGTGGGGGAGCAGTACTTC. The chain uses TRBV19 and TRBJ2-7; 8 bases are a match to TRBD2. The CDR3 length is 14 residues. Germline V gives CDR1 LNHDA, CDR2 SQIVND (reference sequence). Trimming took 3 bases from V and 7 from J; bases not matched to a gene: 8.

About this clone itself: A read error may account for a junction end that differs from germline. This chain connects TRBV7-2 to TRBJ1-2, with a possible D match to TRBD1 (5 bases). CDR3 length equals 12 residues. Germline values: CDR1 SGHTA, CDR2 FQGNSA. This CDR3 is CASSLEGARARF. As DNA, the CDR3 is TGTGCCAGCAGCTTAGAAGGGGCCCGGGCTAGGTTC.

The V and J genes are TRBV5-4 and TRBJ2-2, with D perhaps matching TRBD1 (6 bases). Germline assignment: CDR1 SGHNT and CDR2 YYREEE (reference sequence). There are 14 residues in the CDR3. The V and J ends lost 0 bases and 3 bases respectively, with 6 bases between them. The CDR3 is CASSLGTDTGELFF. The CDR3 DNA follows: TGTGCCAGCAGCTTGGGGACAGACACCGGGGAGCTGTTTTTT.

The DNA of the CDR3 is TGTGCCAGTGCAGGGAGGGTATCAAGCGCCCTCCACTTT. Its protein product is CASAGRVSSALHF. The chain combines TRBV19 with TRBJ1-6; tentative D call: TRBD1 (5 bases). With 8 bases removed from V and 14 bases from J, the gap between germline ends came to 19 bases. The length of the CDR3 is 13 residues. Germline CDR1 and CDR2: LNHDA and SQIVND (reference sequence).

The V and J genes are TRBV6-6 and TRBJ1-1; TRBD1 aligns across 8 bases. V gave up 3 bases and J gave up 0 bases; unmatched junction bases: 6. The CDR3 spans 16 residues. The germline CDR1 and CDR2 sequences are MNHNY and SVGAGI (reference sequence). The CDR3 sequence: CASSYRTGRLNTEAFF. In DNA form, the CDR3 reads TGTGCCAGCAGTTATAGGACAGGGAGATTGAACACTGAAGCTTTCTTT.

The rearrangement uses TRBV5-5 and TRBJ1-1, with a possible D match to TRBD1 (5 bases). Germline CDR1 and CDR2: SGHKS and YYEKEE (reference sequence). V was pared by 0 bases and J by 8 bases, with 11 bases between. The CDR3 consists of 13 residues. The CDR3 coding sequence is TGTGCCAGCAGCTTGGTTGCAGGGTGGGAAGCTTTCTTT. Protein: CASSLVAGWEAFF. The variable domain in full, completed from reference TRBV5-5 and TRBJ1-1, reads DAGVTQSPTHLIKTRGQQVTLRCSPISGHKSVSWYQQVLGQGPQFIFQYYEKEERGRGNFPDRFSARQFPNYSSELNVNALLLGDSALYLCASSLVAGWEAFFGQGTRLTVV.

CDR3: CASSEAALGTASYEQYF. The CDR3 coding sequence is TGTGCCAGCAGTGAAGCGGCACTGGGGACAGCCTCCTACGAGCAGTACTTC. The gene calls are TRBV6-1 and TRBJ2-7; 7 bases align to TRBD1. The CDR3 spans 17 residues. With V trimmed by 0 bases and J by 0 bases, 8 bases remained unmatched. Germline V gene lookup returns CDR1 MNHNS and CDR2 SASEGT.

This chain connects TRBV5-4 to TRBJ1-4; D is undetermined. The V gene's germline CDR1 is SGHNT and CDR2 YYREEE (reference sequence). This CDR3 is 15 amino acids long. Trimming removed 4 bases from V and 0 bases from J, with 10 bases in between. CDR3 coding DNA: TGTGCCAGCAGCAAGTCCGGAGCAACTAATGAAAAACTGTTTTTT. Translated: CASSKSGATNEKLFF.

This chain uses TRBV25-1 with TRBJ2-4; 8 bases are shared with TRBD2. Germline V CDR1 and CDR2: MGHDK, SYGVNS. The CDR3 totals 16 residues. V lost 5 bases, J lost 1 base, and 7 bases stayed unmatched. The CDR3 spells CASSSLSGTAKNIQYF. CDR3 nucleotides: TGTGCCAGCAGTTCCCTTAGCGGGACGGCCAAAAACATTCAGTACTTC.

In DNA form, the CDR3 reads TGTGCCAGCAGTGGACAGGGGGGGGATCAGCCCCAGCATTTT. Its translation: CASSGQGGDQPQHF. The rearrangement joins TRBV2 to TRBJ1-5, with TRBD1 matching 9 bases. The CDR3 is 14 residues long. Germline assignment: CDR1 SNHLY and CDR2 FYNNEI. The V gene end was trimmed by 4 bases and the J gene end by 5 bases; junction bases not matched to a gene: 3.

J is TRBJ1-3 and V is TRBV5-6; D not certain. The V and J ends lost 0 bases and 8 bases respectively, with 3 bases between them. The germline gives CDR1 SGHDT, CDR2 YYEEEE. The CDR3 consists of 11 residues. The CDR3 DNA sequence: TGTGCCAGCAGCTTGGCCGACACCATATATTTT. Its translation is CASSLADTIYF.

CDR3 coding DNA: TGTGCCAGCAGCTTAGAGGCGGGAGTAGGAAGGGAGCAGTACTTC. This sequence encodes CASSLEAGVGREQYF. The chain uses TRBV13 and TRBJ2-7; 7 bases align to TRBD2. V was clipped by 1 base and J by 7 bases; unmatched bases: 10. Per germline, CDR1 PRHDT and CDR2 FYEKMQ (reference sequence). The CDR3 has 15 residues.

V gene TRBV5-1 combines with J gene TRBJ2-3, with a possible D match to TRBD1 (5 bases). The CDR3 totals 14 residues. The germline V and J ends were trimmed by 0 bases and 5 bases, with 10 bases remaining between them. CDR1 and CDR2 (germline): SGHRS, YFSETQ. In nucleotides, the CDR3 is TGCGCCAGCAGCTTGGGGGGCGCAGTAGATACGCAGTATTTT. Translated: CASSLGGAVDTQYF.

The chain carries TRBV7-2 and TRBJ1-1; D is uncertain. V was shortened by 5 bases and J by 3 bases, with 10 bases between the two germline ends. The CDR3 sequence is 13 residues long. Germline V lookup: CDR1 SGHTA, CDR2 FQGNSA. CDR3 sequence: CASSLSEDTEAFF. The CDR3 nucleotides read TGTGCCAGCAGCCTCAGCGAGGACACTGAAGCTTTCTTT.

The chain joins TRBV5-8 to TRBJ1-6; 10 bases map to TRBD1. CDR3 size: 14 residues. J gave up 10 bases and V 4 bases, and 5 bases lay outside the gene matches. CDR1 is SGHTS, CDR2 YDEGEE, per germline. The CDR3 coding sequence is TGTGCCAGCAGCAGCGGGACAGGGGCCTCACCCCTCCACTTT. Its translation: CASSSGTGASPLHF.

The CDR3 region has the DNA TGTGCCAGCAGTTTACGCAGGGTCGGTACTGAAGCTTTCTTT. Its translation is CASSLRRVGTEAFF. This chain uses TRBV28 with TRBJ1-1; a weak D match, TRBD1 (5 bases). Trimming took 2 bases from V and 5 from J, leaving 12 bases between them. Germline V gene data show CDR1 as MDHEN and CDR2 as SYDVKM. CDR3 length: 14 amino acids.

The genes are TRBV6-5 and TRBJ2-4; possible D gene TRBD1, 5 bases. The CDR3 is 15 amino acids. Germline values: CDR1 MNHEY, CDR2 SVGAGI. V shed 7 bases and J shed 0 bases, with 13 bases lying between them. The CDR3 region is CASKGVDRAKNIQYF. The DNA of the CDR3 is TGTGCCAGCAAAGGGGTGGATAGAGCCAAAAACATTCAGTACTTC.